Given below is one T cell receptor (beta chain) in context. The antigen is not known. PCR employed 60 Vbeta and 13 Jbeta primers. The method was immunoSEQ multiplex PCR; TCRdb's version includes in-frame clones alone and lacks a portion of them. Found here are more than 150,000 clones, over 70% of them singletons; the top ten hold over 3.5%. At collection, donors were nominally healthy, but unrecorded immune exposures were probable. This record comes from a study of cytomegalovirus exposure and HLA in healthy donors. Whole-study findings and limits: Analysis was carried out at a later point, and it linked a missense DCLRE1C variant to TCR beta V- and J-gene trimming. Among the sequence variants, a highly shared cluster was likely an artifact of sequencing. The sole available immune exposure information was CMV serostatus.

Sequencing was performed on PBMCs. This receptor was taken from a man aged 45 to 65 in good health and CMV-seronegative.

In DNA form, the CDR3 reads TGTGCCAGCAGCTTAATCCCGAAAACTAGCGGGGGGCCGGGAGGGAGCACAGATACGCAGTATTTT. It translates to CASSLIPKTSGGPGGSTDTQYF. The chain has TRBV7-4 and TRBJ2-3; 12 positions agree with TRBD2. J was trimmed by 0 bases and V by 2 bases; bases with no gene match: 18. The germline V gene encodes CDR1 SGHVT and CDR2 SQSDAQ. The CDR3 is made up of 22 amino acids.